A single sample gave rise to the 25 T cell receptor beta chains below, sequenced in a study of cytomegalovirus exposure and HLA in healthy donors. PCR was performed using 60 Vbeta and 13 Jbeta primers. The repertoire was sequenced with immunoSEQ multiplex PCR; TCRdb's copy has only in-frame clones and lacks some. Here the sample spans about 130,000 clones, around 83% being singletons. The sample was PBMCs. The receptors shown here come from a girl aged 2-15 years in good health and CMV-seronegative.

The rearrangement uses TRBV5-4 and TRBJ1-6, with TRBD1 identical over 9 bases. CDR1 and CDR2 from the germline V gene are SGHNT and YYREEE (reference sequence). V shed 4 bases, J shed 12 bases, and the junction held 8 bases outside the gene matches. The CDR3 is 14 amino acids. The CDR3 region has the DNA TGTGCCAGCAGCACGGACAGGGGATCACTACCCCTCCACTTT. Encoded protein: CASSTDRGSLPLHF. Combining the CDR3 with reference TRBV5-4 and TRBJ1-6 gives the whole variable domain ETGVTQSPTHLIKTRGQQVTLRCSSQSGHNTVSWYQQALGQGPQFIFQYYREEENGRGNFPPRFSGLQFPNYSSELNVNALELDDSALYLCASSTDRGSLPLHFGNGTRLTVT.

The chain uses TRBV4-1 and TRBJ2-5; 9 bases align to TRBD2. The ends lost 0 bases at V and 2 bases at J; junction bases unmatched: 19. This CDR3 has 21 amino acids. The germline V gene encodes CDR1 MGHRA and CDR2 YSYEKL. CDR3 DNA: TGCGCCAGCAGCCAAGAATATGCTTCTGGCGGGGGGGCGAAATATCAAGAGACCCAGTACTTC. Protein product: CASSQEYASGGGAKYQETQYF.

The chain combines TRBV7-9 with TRBJ1-3; 9 bases map to TRBD1. Germline loops: CDR1 SEHNR, CDR2 FQNEAQ (reference sequence). The CDR3 has 16 residues. Trimming at V came to 5 bases and at J to 1 base, leaving 6 bases not matched to a gene. The CDR3, as DNA: TGTGCCAGCAGCCAGGGACAGGGACGATCTGGAAACACCATATATTTT. Translated: CASSQGQGRSGNTIYF.

The CDR3 region is CASSYGGAATEAFF. CDR3 DNA: TGTGCCAGCAGTTATGGAGGAGCGGCAACTGAAGCTTTCTTT. This sequence joins TRBV6-5 and TRBJ1-1; the D is unclear. The CDR3 consists of 14 residues. V lost 3 bases, J lost 5 bases, and 13 bases lay in between. Germline V gene sequence: CDR1 MNHEY, CDR2 SVGAGI.

This chain joins TRBV28 and TRBJ2-7; D is perhaps TRBD2 (6 bases). V lost 6 bases, J lost 4 bases, and 16 bases lay in between. CDR1 MDHEN and CDR2 SYDVKM come from the germline V gene. CDR3 length: 14 residues. CDR3: CASRPGLAIYEQYF. CDR3 DNA: TGTGCCAGCAGGCCGGGACTGGCAATTTACGAGCAGTACTTC.

V usage is TRBV2 and J usage is TRBJ2-5; 8 bases match TRBD1. Germline-derived CDR1 and CDR2 are SNHLY and FYNNEI. The CDR3 covers 15 residues. V shed 4 bases, J shed 6 bases, and the junction held 10 bases outside the gene matches. CDR3 coding DNA: TGTGCCAGCAGTGGTGGCGGACAGGGTACGAAGACCCAGTACTTC. It yields the protein CASSGGGQGTKTQYF.

The chain uses TRBV30 and TRBJ2-2; a weak D match, TRBD1 (6 bases). Germline values: CDR1 GTSNPN, CDR2 SVGIG (reference sequence). Trimming cost V 5 bases and J 7 bases, with 20 bases left between them. CDR3 length: 15 amino acids. This CDR3 is CAWDIGQRGVGELFF. The CDR3 region has the DNA TGTGCCTGGGACATCGGACAGCGAGGGGTCGGGGAGCTGTTTTTT. Variable domain in full (rest from reference TRBV30 and TRBJ2-2): SQTIHQWPATLVQPVGSPLSLECTVEGTSNPNLYWYRQAAGRGLQLLFYSVGIGQISSEVPQNLSASRPQDRQFILSSKKLLLSDSGFYLCAWDIGQRGVGELFFGEGSRLTVL.

The rearrangement joins TRBV6-5 to TRBJ2-7; tentatively, D is TRBD2 (5 bases). Deletions cut 2 bases from V and 2 bases from J, with 13 bases between. Looked up from germline, CDR1 is MNHEY and CDR2 is SVGAGI. The CDR3 loop spans 15 amino acids. CDR3 nucleotide sequence: TGTGCCAGCAGTTACGAGGCTAGCCGCACCTACGAGCAGTACTTC. Translation: CASSYEASRTYEQYF.

The chain joins TRBV4-2 to TRBJ2-7, with 7 bases aligning to TRBD2. The germline V gene has CDR1 LGHNA and CDR2 YNFKEQ. CDR3 size: 15 residues. V lost 3 bases to trimming and J lost 3 bases; unmatched junction nucleotides: 8. The CDR3 bases are TGTGCCAGCAGCCATGCGGGACTATTACACTACGAGCAGTACTTC. Its translation is CASSHAGLLHYEQYF.

This chain joins TRBV18 and TRBJ1-1; TRBD1 aligns across 8 bases. The J segment lost 6 bases and the V segment lost 8 bases, leaving 14 bases of the junction unmatched. Germline values: CDR1 KGHSH, CDR2 LQKENI. This CDR3 region has 15 residues. CDR3 bases: TGTGCCAGCAGCGAGGCAGGGGGCTCGGGTGCTGAAGCTTTCTTT. This translates into CASSEAGGSGAEAFF. The full variable domain, rest sourced from reference TRBV18 and TRBJ1-1, is NAGVMQNPRHLVRRRGQEARLRCSPMKGHSHVYWYRQLPEEGLKFMVYLQKENIIDESGMPKERFSAEFPKEGPSILRIQQVVRGDSAAYFCASSEAGGSGAEAFFGQGTRLTVV.

This clone was found once. The chain employs TRBV5-1 and TRBJ1-3, with 9 bases that match TRBD1. The CDR3 has 15 amino acids. V shed 0 bases and J 4 bases; nucleotides not matched to a gene: 2. Germline V gene data show CDR1 as SGHRS and CDR2 as YFSETQ. The CDR3 sequence: CASSLGDRVGNTIYF. The CDR3 DNA reads as TGCGCCAGCAGCTTGGGGGACAGGGTCGGAAACACCATATATTTT.

This rearrangement joins TRBV4-2 to TRBJ2-7, with 10 bases identical to TRBD1. Germline V gene lookup returns CDR1 LGHNA and CDR2 YNFKEQ. The CDR3 extends over 15 amino acids. Germline trimming cut 4 bases from V and 5 bases from J; bases unmatched to any gene: 8. CDR3 sequence: CASSLTAGTGDEQYF. The CDR3, as DNA: TGTGCCAGCAGCCTGACGGCCGGGACAGGGGACGAGCAGTACTTC.

V and J are TRBV5-6 and TRBJ2-1; D is uncertain. The germline V gene has CDR1 SGHDT and CDR2 YYEEEE. The CDR3 has 11 amino acids. The ends were cut back, 4 bases at V and 5 bases at J, with 4 bases in the middle. The DNA of the CDR3 is TGTGCCAGCAGCCAGGACAATGAGCAGTTCTTC. Its protein is CASSQDNEQFF.

This sequence joins TRBV28 and TRBJ1-2; 10 bases agree with TRBD1. CDR1 is MDHEN, CDR2 SYDVKM, per germline. Losses at the gene ends were 6 bases for V and 2 bases for J; bases not matched to a gene: 3. This CDR3 comprises 14 residues. CDR3 in DNA: TGTGCCAGCAGGGGGACAGGGGCAAACTATGGCTACACCTTC. It specifies CASRGTGANYGYTF.

The genes are TRBV9 and TRBJ1-6, with D perhaps matching TRBD1 (6 bases). The CDR3 consists of 16 residues. Per the germline V gene, CDR1 is SGDLS and CDR2 is YYNGEE. The V end lost 1 base, the J end lost 9 bases, and 17 bases lay between the germline ends. The CDR3 DNA sequence: TGTGCCAGCAGCGTAACCTCAGGGGAACTAGGTTCACCCCTCCACTTT. Encoded protein: CASSVTSGELGSPLHF. Looking up the rest from reference TRBV9 and TRBJ1-6 gives the full variable domain: DSGVTQTPKHLITATGQRVTLRCSPRSGDLSVYWYQQSLDQGLQFLIQYYNGEERAKGNILERFSAQQFPDLHSELNLSSLELGDSALYFCASSVTSGELGSPLHFGNGTRLTVT.

Concerning this clone: Other DNA sequences from this sample encode an identical CDR3 as well. This chain joins TRBV30 and TRBJ2-7; 7 nucleotides match TRBD1. CDR1 and CDR2 from the germline V gene are GTSNPN and SVGIG (reference sequence). J gave up 7 bases and V 0 bases, and 9 bases lay outside the gene matches. This CDR3 has 14 residues. The CDR3 spells CAWSVALRGPEQYF. The CDR3 DNA sequence: TGTGCCTGGAGTGTAGCATTGAGGGGGCCTGAGCAGTACTTC.

The chain employs TRBV7-2 and TRBJ2-6, with D maybe TRBD1 (7 bases). CDR1 and CDR2 from the germline V gene are SGHTA and FQGNSA. V lost 5 bases and J 2 bases, leaving 19 bases between the germline ends. This CDR3 has 18 amino acids. The CDR3 coding sequence is TGTGCCAGCAGCCGAGATGGAGGGGGCGCAACTGGGGCCAACGTCCTGACTTTC. Translating gives CASSRDGGGATGANVLTF.

The CDR3 sequence: CASSLTGGNEQFF. CDR3 in DNA: TGTGCCAGCAGCTTAACAGGAGGCAATGAGCAGTTCTTC. The rearrangement links TRBV7-3 to TRBJ2-1, with a weak D call TRBD2 (5 bases). This CDR3 has 13 amino acids. Trimming took off 0 bases at V and 6 bases at J, with 6 bases between the two ends. The germline V gene has CDR1 SGHTA and CDR2 FQGTGA.

The chain has TRBV5-1 and TRBJ2-1; perhaps TRBD1 as D (9 bases). V lost 3 bases and J 10 bases, leaving 17 bases between the germline ends. Per the germline V gene, CDR1 is SGHRS and CDR2 is YFSETQ. The CDR3 spans 14 residues. CDR3 loop: CASSSGGTGREQFF. The CDR3 region has the DNA TGCGCCAGCAGCTCGGGGGGGACAGGGAGGGAGCAGTTCTTC.

The table lists this clone with a few counts. This chain joins TRBV4-3 and TRBJ1-4; 7 nucleotides align to TRBD1. The V gene end was trimmed by 3 bases and the J gene end by 0 bases; junction bases not matched to a gene: 7. Germline loops: CDR1 LGHNA, CDR2 YSLEER. The CDR3 loop spans 17 amino acids. The CDR3 DNA sequence: TGCGCCAGCAGCCACGCCCCACAGGGGACAACTAATGAAAAACTGTTTTTT. Its translation: CASSHAPQGTTNEKLFF.

The CDR3 DNA is TGTGCCATCAGTGAAGAGGGAAACATTCAGTACTTC. This translates into CAISEEGNIQYF. The rearrangement uses TRBV10-3 and TRBJ2-4, with a tentative D call TRBD2 (5 bases). The germline V gene encodes CDR1 ENHRY and CDR2 SYGVKD. The CDR3 is made up of 12 amino acids. V lost 3 bases to trimming and J lost 6 bases, with 6 bases between them.

The chain carries TRBV4-1 and TRBJ1-2; 11 bases fit TRBD1. Germline V CDR1 and CDR2: MGHRA, YSYEKL. V lost 0 bases and J lost 5; bases outside the gene matches: 11. The CDR3 contains 18 residues. CDR3 residues: CASSQDTRGTGGGYGYTF. Written as DNA, the CDR3 is TGCGCCAGCAGCCAAGATACGAGGGGGACAGGGGGAGGGTATGGCTACACCTTC.

This chain joins TRBV19 and TRBJ1-3, with a weak D call TRBD1 (6 bases). V lost 7 bases to trimming and J lost 0 bases, with 19 bases between them. The germline V gene encodes CDR1 LNHDA and CDR2 SQIVND (reference sequence). The CDR3 has 17 residues. The CDR3 coding sequence is TGTGCCAGTATAGGGACGACAGGCCCCTTCTCTGGAAACACCATATATTTT. Protein product: CASIGTTGPFSGNTIYF. Full variable domain (remainder filled in from reference TRBV19 and TRBJ1-3): DGGITQSPKYLFRKEGQNVTLSCEQNLNHDAMYWYRQDPGQGLRLIYYSQIVNDFQKGDIAEGYSVSREKKESFPLTVTSAQKNPTAFYLCASIGTTGPFSGNTIYFGEGSWLTVV.

In its sample, this clone was seen a few times. This chain connects TRBV6-1 to TRBJ1-4; possible D gene TRBD1, 6 bases. CDR1 is MNHNS and CDR2 is SASEGT in the germline V gene. Trimming left V 0 bases short and J 8 bases short, with 13 bases between. The CDR3 has 15 amino acids. The CDR3 DNA sequence: TGTGCCAGCAGTGAAGCGAGAAGGGGGGGAGAAAAACTGTTTTTT. Translated: CASSEARRGGEKLFF.

V is TRBV7-2 and J is TRBJ1-1; 7 bases agree with TRBD1. The trim removed 7 bases at V and 6 bases at J, leaving 5 bases unmatched. Germline V CDR1 and CDR2: SGHTA, FQGNSA. The CDR3 spans 12 residues. This CDR3 is CASTDRVAEAFF. CDR3 nucleotides: TGTGCCAGCACCGACAGGGTGGCTGAAGCTTTCTTT.